Listed below are T cell receptor beta chains from one sample, sequenced in a study of blood T cell repertoires in COVID-19. The assay was immunoSEQ multiplex PCR, and TCRdb's table has in-frame clones only and misses some. The sample contains about 140,000 clones, 88% of which appear only once. Sequencing input: peripheral blood. These receptors all come from a man aged 60 to 69 with active or convalescent COVID-19. The conserved cysteine and the conserved F or W are not part of the CDR3 here. Not every row has a clone size; where given, it reads once, few, many or a size class.

TRBV30	TRBJ1-2	few	AWSHPGQGLGYT
TRBV28	TRBJ2-7	.	ASSPGQGWEQY
TRBV5-1	TRBJ1-3	.	ASKRTGGSGNTIY
TRBV14	TRBJ1-1	.	ASSQDILRRVNTEAF
TRBV6-5	TRBJ2-1	.	ASSLQGTYNEQF
TRBV28	TRBJ2-1	.	ASRGSGRVYNEQF
TRBV5-1	TRBJ2-5	.	ASSLAGGQETQY
TRBV4-1	TRBJ2-1	.	ASSQDSGYNEQF
TRBV5-1	TRBJ2-3	.	ASSYQSGGTDTQY
TRBV15	TRBJ1-1	.	ATSRNIGIRDTEAF
TRBV27	TRBJ1-5	few	ASSGHRGAAYSNQPQH
TRBV2	TRBJ2-5	.	ASGKGAGETQY
TRBV28	TRBJ2-7	.	ASSFSGQGNEQY
TRBV7-3	TRBJ2-1	.	ASSSRGQGLSMQF
TRBV28	TRBJ2-6	.	ASSFRAPSGANVLT
TRBV6-5	TRBJ1-1	few	ASSYPGTVGAEAF
TRBV28	TRBJ1-3	.	ASSSGQSGNTIY
TRBV4-2	TRBJ2-2	.	ASSQAGVEYTGELF
TRBV24-1	TRBJ1-2	.	ATRPGQGPHGYT
TRBV5-1	TRBJ2-7	.	ASSPRPQGIWEQY
TRBV30	TRBJ2-3	.	AWSGGLASTDTQY
TRBV18	TRBJ2-3	.	ASSPRVDRSDTQY
TRBV28	TRBJ1-5	.	ASSFFFGGTENQPQH